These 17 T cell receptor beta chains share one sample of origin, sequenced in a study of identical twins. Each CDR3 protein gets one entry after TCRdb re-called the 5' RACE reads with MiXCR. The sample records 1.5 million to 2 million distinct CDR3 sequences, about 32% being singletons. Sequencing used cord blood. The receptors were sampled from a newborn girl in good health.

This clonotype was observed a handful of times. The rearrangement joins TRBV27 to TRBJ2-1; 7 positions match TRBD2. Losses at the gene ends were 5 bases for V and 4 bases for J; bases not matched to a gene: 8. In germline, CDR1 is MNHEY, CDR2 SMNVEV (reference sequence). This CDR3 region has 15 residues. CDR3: CASSRVRAGYNEQFF. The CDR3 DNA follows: TGTGCCAGCAGTAGGGTCCGAGCGGGGTACAATGAGCAGTTCTTC.

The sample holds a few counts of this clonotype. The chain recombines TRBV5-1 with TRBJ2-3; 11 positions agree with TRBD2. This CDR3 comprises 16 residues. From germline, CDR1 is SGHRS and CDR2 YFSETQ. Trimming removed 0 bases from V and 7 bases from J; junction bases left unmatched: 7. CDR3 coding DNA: TGCGCCAGCAGCTTGGCGGCTAGCGGGGGGACAAATACGCAGTATTTT. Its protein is CASSLAASGGTNTQYF.

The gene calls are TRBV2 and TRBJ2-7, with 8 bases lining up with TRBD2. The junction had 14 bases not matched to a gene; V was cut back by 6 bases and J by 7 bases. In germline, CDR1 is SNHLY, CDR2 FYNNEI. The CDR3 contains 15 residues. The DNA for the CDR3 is TGTGCCAGCAGGTTACTAGCGGACCCATACAATGAGCAGTACTTC. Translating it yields CASRLLADPYNEQYF.

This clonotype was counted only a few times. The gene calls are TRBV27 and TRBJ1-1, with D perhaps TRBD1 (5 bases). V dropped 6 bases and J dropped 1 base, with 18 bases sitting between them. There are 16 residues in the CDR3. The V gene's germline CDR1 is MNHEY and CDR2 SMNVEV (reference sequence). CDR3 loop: CASSPSLGERNTEAFF. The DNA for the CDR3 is TGTGCCAGCAGCCCCAGTCTAGGGGAGAGGAACACTGAAGCTTTCTTT.

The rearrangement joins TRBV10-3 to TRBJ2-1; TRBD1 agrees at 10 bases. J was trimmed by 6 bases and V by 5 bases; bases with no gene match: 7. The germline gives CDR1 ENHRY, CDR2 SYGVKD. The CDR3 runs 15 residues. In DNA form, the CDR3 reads TGTGCCATCAGTTGGCCGGACAGGGGGTTCAATGAGCAGTTCTTC. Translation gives CAISWPDRGFNEQFF.

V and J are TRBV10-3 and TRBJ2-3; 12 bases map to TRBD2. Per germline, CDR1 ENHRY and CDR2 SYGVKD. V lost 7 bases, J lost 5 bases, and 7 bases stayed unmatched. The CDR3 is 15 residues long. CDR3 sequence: CAIIPLAGGGDTQYF. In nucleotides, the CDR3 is TGTGCCATCATCCCTCTAGCGGGAGGGGGAGATACGCAGTATTTT.

CDR3 loop: CSARADSETQYF. The DNA of the CDR3 is TGCAGTGCTAGAGCGGACTCAGAGACCCAGTACTTC. This rearrangement joins TRBV20-1 to TRBJ2-5; possibly TRBD2 for D (5 bases). V lost 1 base, J lost 4 bases, and 7 bases lay in between. The CDR3 sequence is 12 residues long. From germline, CDR1 is DFQATT and CDR2 SNEGSKA (reference sequence).

The CDR3 loop reads CASSQNGQGVLNEQYF. For the CDR3, the DNA is TGTGCCAGCAGCCAAAACGGACAGGGGGTCCTCAATGAGCAGTACTTC. The gene calls are TRBV4-2 and TRBJ2-7; 10 nucleotides match TRBD1. Germline lookup yields CDR1 LGHNA and CDR2 YNFKEQ. V gave up 2 bases and J gave up 7 bases; unmatched junction bases: 11. This CDR3 has 16 residues.

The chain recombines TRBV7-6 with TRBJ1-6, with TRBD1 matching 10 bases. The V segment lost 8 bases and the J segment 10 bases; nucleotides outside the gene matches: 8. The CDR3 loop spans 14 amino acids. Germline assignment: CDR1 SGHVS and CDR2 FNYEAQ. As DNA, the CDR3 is TGTGCCAGCGGCCACCGGGACAGGGGATCACCCCTCCACTTT. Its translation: CASGHRDRGSPLHF.

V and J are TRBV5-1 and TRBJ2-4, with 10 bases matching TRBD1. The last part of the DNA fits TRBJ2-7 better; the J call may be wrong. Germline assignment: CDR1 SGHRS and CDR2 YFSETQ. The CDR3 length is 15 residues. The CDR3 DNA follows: TGCGCCAGCAGCCTCACCGGGACAGGGGCTAGCGAGCAGTACTTC. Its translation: CASSLTGTGASEQYF.

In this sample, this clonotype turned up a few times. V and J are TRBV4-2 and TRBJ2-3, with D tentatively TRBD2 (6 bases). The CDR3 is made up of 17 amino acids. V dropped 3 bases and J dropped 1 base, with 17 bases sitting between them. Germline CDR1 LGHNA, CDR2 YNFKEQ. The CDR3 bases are TGTGCCAGCAGCCACGGAAACGGGGGTACGGGCACAGATACGCAGTATTTT. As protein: CASSHGNGGTGTDTQYF.

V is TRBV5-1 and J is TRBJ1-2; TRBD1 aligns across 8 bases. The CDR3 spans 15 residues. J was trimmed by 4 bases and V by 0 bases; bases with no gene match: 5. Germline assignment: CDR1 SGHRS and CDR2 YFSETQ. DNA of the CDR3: TGCGCCAGCAGCTTGGGGGACAGGCCAATCTATGGCTACACCTTC. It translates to CASSLGDRPIYGYTF.

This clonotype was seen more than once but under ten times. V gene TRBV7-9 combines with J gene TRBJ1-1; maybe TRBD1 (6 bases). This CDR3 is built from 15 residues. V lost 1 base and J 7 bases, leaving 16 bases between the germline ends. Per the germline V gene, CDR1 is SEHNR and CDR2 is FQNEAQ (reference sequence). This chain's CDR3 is CASSLGIRGGNEAFF. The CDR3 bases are TGTGCCAGCAGCTTAGGAATCAGGGGAGGGAATGAAGCTTTCTTT.

This CDR3 reads CASGLVLAGARGNEQFF. CDR3 in DNA: TGTGCTAGTGGTTTGGTACTAGCGGGAGCTAGGGGCAATGAGCAGTTCTTC. This sequence joins TRBV12-5 and TRBJ2-1; 11 bases line up with TRBD2. The V gene end was trimmed by 0 bases and the J gene end by 6 bases; junction bases not matched to a gene: 7. CDR3 size: 17 residues. Germline V gives CDR1 LGHNT, CDR2 FRNRAP.

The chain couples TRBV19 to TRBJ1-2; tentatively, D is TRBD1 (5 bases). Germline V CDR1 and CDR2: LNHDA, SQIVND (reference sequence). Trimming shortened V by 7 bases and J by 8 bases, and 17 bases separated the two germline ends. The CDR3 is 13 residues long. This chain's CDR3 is CASTANRFPGYTF. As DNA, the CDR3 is TGTGCCAGTACCGCAAACAGGTTCCCAGGCTACACCTTC.

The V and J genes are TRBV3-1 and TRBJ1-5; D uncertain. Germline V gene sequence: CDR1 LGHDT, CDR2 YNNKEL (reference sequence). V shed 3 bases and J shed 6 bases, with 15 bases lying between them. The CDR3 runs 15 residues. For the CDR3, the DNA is TGTGCCAGCAGCCACGCTCCGGACCTTAGTCAGCCCCAGCATTTT. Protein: CASSHAPDLSQPQHF. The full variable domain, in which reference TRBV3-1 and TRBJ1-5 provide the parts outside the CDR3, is DTAVSQTPKYLVTQMGNDKSIKCEQNLGHDTMYWYKQDSKKFLKIMFSYNNKELIINETVPNRFSPKSPDKAHLNLHINSLELGDSAVYFCASSHAPDLSQPQHFGDGTRLSIL.

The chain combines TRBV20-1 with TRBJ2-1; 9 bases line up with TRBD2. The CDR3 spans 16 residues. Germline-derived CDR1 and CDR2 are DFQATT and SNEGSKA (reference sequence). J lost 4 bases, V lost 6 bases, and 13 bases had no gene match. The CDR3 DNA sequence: TGCAGTGCGGTCATTAGCGGGAGTTTTGGGTACAATGAGCAGTTCTTC. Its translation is CSAVISGSFGYNEQFF.